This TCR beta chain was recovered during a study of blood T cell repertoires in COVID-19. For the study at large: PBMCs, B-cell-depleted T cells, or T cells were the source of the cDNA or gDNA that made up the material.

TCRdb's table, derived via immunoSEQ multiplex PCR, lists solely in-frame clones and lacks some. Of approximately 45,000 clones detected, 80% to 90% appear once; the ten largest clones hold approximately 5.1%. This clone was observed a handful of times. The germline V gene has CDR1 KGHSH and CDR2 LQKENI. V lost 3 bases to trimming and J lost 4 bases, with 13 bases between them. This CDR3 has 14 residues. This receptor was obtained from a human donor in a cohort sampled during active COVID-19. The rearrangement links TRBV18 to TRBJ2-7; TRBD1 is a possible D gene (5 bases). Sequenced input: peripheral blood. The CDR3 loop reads CASSPSAGLYEQYF. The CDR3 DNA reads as TGTGCCAGCTCACCGTCGGCAGGGTTGTACGAGCAGTACTTC.